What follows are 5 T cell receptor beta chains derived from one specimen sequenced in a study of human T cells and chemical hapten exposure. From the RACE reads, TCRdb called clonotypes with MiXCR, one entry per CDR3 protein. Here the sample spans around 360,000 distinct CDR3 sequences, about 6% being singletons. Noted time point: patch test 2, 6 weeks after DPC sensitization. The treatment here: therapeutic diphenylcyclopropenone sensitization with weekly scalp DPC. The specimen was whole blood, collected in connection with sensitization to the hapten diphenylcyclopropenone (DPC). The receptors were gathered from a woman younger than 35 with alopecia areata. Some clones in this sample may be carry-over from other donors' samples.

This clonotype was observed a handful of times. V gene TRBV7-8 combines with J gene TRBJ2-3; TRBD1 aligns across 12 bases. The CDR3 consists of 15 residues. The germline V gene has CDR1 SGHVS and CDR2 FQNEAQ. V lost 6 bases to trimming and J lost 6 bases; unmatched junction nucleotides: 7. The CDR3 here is CASSSRDRGPDTQYF. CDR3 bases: TGTGCCAGCAGTAGCCGGGACAGGGGGCCGGATACGCAGTATTTT.

CDR3 nucleotides: TGTGCCAGCAGTGCGGCTGGAGACAGTCGATACTATGGCTACACCTTC. This codes for CASSAAGDSRYYGYTF. The chain has TRBV6-4 and TRBJ1-2; D perhaps matches TRBD1 (5 bases). The V end was cut by 4 bases, the J end by 3 bases, with 18 bases between. The germline gives CDR1 MRHNA, CDR2 SNTAGT. This CDR3 spans 16 amino acids.

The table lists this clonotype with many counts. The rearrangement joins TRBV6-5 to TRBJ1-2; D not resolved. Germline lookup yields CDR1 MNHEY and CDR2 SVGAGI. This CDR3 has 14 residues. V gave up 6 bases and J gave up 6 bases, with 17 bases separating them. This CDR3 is CASSSRPYNDGYTF. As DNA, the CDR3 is TGTGCCAGCAGCTCCAGGCCCTACAATGATGGCTACACCTTC.

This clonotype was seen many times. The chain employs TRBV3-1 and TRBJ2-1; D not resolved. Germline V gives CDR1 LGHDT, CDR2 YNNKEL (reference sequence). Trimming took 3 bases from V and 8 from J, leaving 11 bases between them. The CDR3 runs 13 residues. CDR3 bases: TGTGCCAGCAGCCATGGGGTTAGGGATGAGCAGTTCTTC. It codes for CASSHGVRDEQFF.

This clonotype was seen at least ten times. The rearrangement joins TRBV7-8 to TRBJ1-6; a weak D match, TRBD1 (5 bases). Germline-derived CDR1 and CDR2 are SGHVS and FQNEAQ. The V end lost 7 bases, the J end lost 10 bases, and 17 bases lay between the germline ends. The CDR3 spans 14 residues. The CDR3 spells CASTLGRGESPLHF. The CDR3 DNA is TGTGCCAGCACCCTGGGTAGGGGAGAATCACCCCTCCACTTT.